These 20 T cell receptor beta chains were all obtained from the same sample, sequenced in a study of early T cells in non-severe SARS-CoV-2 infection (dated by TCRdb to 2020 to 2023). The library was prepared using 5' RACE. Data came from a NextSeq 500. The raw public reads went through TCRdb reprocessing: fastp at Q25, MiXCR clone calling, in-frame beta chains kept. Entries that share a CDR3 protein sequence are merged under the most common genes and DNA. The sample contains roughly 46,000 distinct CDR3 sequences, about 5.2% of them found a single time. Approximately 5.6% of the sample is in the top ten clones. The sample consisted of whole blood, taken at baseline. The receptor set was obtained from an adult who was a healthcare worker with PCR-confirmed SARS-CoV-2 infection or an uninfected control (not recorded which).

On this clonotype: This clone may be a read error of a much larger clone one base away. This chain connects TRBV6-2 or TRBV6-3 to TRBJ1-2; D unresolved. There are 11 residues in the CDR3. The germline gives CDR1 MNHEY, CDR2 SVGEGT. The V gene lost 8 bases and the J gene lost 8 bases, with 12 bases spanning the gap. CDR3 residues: CASGNQQGYTF. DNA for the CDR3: TGTGCCAGCGGGAACCAGCAGGGCTACACCTTC.

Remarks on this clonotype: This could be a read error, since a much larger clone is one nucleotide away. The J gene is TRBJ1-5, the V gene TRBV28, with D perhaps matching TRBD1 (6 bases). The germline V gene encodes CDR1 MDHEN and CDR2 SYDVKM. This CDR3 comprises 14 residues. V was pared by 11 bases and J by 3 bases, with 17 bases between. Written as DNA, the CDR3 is TGTGCCGGCGTCCTAGGACAGTACAATCAGCCCCAGCATTTT. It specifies CAGVLGQYNQPQHF.

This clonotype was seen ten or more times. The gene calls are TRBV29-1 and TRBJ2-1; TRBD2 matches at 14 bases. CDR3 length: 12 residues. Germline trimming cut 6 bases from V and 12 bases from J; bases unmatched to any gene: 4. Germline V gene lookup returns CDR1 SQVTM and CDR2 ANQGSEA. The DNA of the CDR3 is TGCAGCGTAGGGACTAGCGGGAGAGGGCAGTTCTTC. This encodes CSVGTSGRGQFF.

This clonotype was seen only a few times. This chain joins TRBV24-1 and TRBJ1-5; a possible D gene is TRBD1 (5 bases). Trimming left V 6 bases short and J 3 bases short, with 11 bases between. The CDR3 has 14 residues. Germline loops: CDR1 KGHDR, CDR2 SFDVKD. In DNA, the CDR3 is TGTGCCACCAGTCCTGGGGGATACAATCAGCCCCAGCATTTT. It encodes CATSPGGYNQPQHF.

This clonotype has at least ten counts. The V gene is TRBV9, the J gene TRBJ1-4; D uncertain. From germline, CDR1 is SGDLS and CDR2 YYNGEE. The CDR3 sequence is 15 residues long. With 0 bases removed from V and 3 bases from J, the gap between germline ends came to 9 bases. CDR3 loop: CASSVAVTPNEKLFF. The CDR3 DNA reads TGTGCCAGCAGCGTAGCCGTTACCCCTAATGAAAAACTGTTTTTT.

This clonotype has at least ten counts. The CDR3 protein is CASSAKGGVNEQFF. CDR3 DNA sequence: TGTGCCAGCAGTGCAAAGGGGGGAGTCAATGAGCAGTTCTTC. The chain recombines TRBV6-5 with TRBJ2-1; D tentatively reads TRBD1 or TRBD2 (6 bases each). The CDR3 contains 14 residues. CDR1 is MNHEY and CDR2 is SVGAGI in the germline V gene. Trimming left V 5 bases short and J 6 bases short, with 14 bases between.

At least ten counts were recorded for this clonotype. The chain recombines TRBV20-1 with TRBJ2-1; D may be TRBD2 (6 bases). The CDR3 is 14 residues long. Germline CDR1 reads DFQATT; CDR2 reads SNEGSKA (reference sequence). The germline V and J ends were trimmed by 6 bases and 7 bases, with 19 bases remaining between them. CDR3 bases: TGCAGTGCCCGCCGACTAGGGGAATGGAATGAGCAGTTCTTC. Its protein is CSARRLGEWNEQFF.

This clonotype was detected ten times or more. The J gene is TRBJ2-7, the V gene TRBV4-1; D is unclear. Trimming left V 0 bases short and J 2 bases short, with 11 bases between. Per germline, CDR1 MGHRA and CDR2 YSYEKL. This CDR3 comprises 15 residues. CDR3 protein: CASSQDRLKTYEQYF. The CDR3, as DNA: TGCGCCAGCAGCCAAGATCGGCTTAAGACCTACGAGCAGTACTTC.

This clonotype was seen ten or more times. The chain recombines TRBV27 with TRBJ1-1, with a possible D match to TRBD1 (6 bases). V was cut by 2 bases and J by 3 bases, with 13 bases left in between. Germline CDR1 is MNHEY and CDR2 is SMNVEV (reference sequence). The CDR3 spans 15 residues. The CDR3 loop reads CASSLLRGGDTEAFF. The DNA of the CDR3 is TGTGCCAGCAGTTTACTCAGGGGAGGGGACACTGAAGCTTTCTTT.

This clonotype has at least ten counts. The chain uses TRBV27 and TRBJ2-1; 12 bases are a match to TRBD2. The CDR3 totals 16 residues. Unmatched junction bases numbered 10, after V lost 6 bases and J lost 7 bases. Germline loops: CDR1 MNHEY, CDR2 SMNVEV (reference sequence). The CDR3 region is CASSLRLAGVVNEQFF. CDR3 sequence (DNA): TGTGCCAGCAGCCTCCGACTAGCGGGAGTGGTAAATGAGCAGTTCTTC.

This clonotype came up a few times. In nucleotides, the CDR3 is TGTGCCTGGACCCCCGATCTAGCGGGAGGGCCTTGGGGGGAGCTGTTTTTT. Translating it yields CAWTPDLAGGPWGELFF. The rearrangement links TRBV30 to TRBJ2-2; 12 nucleotides align to TRBD2. J lost 8 bases, V lost 4 bases, and 14 bases had no gene match. CDR1 is GTSNPN, CDR2 SVGIG, per germline (reference sequence). The CDR3 loop spans 17 amino acids.

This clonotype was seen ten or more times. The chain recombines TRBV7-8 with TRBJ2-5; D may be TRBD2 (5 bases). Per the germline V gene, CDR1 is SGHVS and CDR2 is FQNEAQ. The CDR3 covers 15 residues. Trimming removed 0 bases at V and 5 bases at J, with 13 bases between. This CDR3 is CASSLAVEVLETQYF. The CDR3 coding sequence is TGTGCCAGCAGCTTAGCGGTGGAGGTCCTGGAGACCCAGTACTTC.

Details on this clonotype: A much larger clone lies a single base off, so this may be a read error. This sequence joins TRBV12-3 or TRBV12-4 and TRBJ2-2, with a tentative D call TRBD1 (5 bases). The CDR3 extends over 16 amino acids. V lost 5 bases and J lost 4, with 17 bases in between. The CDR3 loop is CASSTNRKVGTGELFF. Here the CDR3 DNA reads TGTGCCAGCAGTACTAACAGGAAGGTAGGCACCGGGGAGCTGTTTTTT.

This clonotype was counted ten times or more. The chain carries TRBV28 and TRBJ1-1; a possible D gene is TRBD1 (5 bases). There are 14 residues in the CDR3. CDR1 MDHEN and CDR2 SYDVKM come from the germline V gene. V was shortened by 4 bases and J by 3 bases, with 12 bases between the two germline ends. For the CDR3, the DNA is TGTGCCAGCAGTTCCCCTGGGGGGTACACTGAAGCTTTCTTT. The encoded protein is CASSSPGGYTEAFF.

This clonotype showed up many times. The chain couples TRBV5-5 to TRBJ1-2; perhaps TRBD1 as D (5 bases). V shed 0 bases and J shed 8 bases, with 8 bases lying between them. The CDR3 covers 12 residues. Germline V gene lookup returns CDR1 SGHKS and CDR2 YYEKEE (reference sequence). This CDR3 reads CASSLEWDGYTF. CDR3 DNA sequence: TGTGCCAGCAGCTTGGAATGGGACGGCTACACCTTC.

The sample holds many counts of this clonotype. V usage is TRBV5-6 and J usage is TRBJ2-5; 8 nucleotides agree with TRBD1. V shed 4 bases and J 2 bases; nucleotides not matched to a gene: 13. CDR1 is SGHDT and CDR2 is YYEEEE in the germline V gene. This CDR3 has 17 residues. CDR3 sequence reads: CASSLKGQGILQETQYF. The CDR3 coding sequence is TGTGCCAGCAGCCTAAAAGGACAGGGTATTCTACAAGAGACCCAGTACTTC. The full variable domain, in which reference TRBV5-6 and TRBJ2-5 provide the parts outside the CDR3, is DAGVTQSPTHLIKTRGQQVTLRCSPKSGHDTVSWYQQALGQGPQFIFQYYEEEERQRGNFPDRFSGHQFPNYSSELNVNALLLGDSALYLCASSLKGQGILQETQYFGPGTRLLVL.

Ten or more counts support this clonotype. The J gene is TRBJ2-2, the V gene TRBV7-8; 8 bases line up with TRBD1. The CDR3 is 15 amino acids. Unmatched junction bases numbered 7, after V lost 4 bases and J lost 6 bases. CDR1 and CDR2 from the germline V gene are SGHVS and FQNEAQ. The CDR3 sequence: CASSSRQGWAGELFF. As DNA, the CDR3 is TGTGCCAGCAGCTCCCGACAGGGGTGGGCCGGGGAGCTGTTTTTT.

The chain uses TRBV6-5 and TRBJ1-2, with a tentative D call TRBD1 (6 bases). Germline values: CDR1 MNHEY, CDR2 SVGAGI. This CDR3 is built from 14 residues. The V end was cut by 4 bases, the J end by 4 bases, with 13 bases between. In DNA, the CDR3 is TGTGCCAGCAGTTCGACAGGAAGAGTCTATGGCTACACCTTC. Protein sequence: CASSSTGRVYGYTF.

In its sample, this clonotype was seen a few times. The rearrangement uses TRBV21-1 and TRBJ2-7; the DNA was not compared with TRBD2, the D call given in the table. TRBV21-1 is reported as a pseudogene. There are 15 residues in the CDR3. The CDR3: CASSKESPTIYEQYF. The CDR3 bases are TGTGCCAGCAGCAAAGAGAGTCCGACGATCTACGAGCAGTACTTC.

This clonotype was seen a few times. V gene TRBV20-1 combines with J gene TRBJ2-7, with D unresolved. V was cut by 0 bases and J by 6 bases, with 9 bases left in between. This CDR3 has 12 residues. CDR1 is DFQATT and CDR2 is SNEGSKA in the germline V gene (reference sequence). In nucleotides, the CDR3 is TGCAGTGCTAGAGATCCCCGAGTCGAGCAGTACTTC. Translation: CSARDPRVEQYF.